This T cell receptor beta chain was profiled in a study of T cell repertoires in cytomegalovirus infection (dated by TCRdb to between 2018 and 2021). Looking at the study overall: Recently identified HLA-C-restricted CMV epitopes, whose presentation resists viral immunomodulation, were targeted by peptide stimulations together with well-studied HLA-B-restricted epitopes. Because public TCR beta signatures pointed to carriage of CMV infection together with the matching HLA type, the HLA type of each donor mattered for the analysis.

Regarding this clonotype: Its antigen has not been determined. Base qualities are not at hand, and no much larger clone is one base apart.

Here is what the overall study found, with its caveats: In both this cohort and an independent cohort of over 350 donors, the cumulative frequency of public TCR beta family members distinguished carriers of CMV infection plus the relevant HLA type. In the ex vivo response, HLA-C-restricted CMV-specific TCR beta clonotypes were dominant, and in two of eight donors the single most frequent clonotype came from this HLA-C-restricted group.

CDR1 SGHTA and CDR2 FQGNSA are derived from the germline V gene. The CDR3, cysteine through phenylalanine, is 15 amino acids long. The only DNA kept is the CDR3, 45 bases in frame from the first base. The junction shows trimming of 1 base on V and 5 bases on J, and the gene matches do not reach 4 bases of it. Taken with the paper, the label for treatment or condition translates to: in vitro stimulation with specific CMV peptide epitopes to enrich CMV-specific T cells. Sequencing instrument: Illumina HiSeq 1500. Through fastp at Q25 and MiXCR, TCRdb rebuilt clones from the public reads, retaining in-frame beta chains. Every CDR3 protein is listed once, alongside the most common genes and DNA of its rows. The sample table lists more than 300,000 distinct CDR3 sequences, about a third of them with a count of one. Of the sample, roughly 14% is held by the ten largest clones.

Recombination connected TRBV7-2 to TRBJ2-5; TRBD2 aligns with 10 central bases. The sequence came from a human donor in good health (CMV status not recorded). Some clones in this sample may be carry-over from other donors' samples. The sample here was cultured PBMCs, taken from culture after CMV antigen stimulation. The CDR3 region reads CASSLVTSGRETQYF. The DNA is TGTGCCAGCAGCTTAGTGACTAGCGGGCGGGAGACCCAGTACTTC.